This T cell receptor beta chain was identified during a study of human T cells and chemical hapten exposure listed by TCRdb under 2021. Describing the broader study: For sensitization, 2% DPC in acetone was applied to a 2 cm by 2 cm area of upper inner arm skin. Patients additionally received weekly therapeutic DPC doses to the scalp throughout the approximately 25-week study period. Patch testing on the upper back used Finn chambers containing 0.01% DPC, with scoring done after 6 days according to International Contact Dermatitis Research Group standards. Most of the patients in the cohort were female, and the cohort covered alopecia areata with under or over 50% scalp involvement, alopecia totalis and alopecia universalis. Libraries were combined into a pool for sequencing, and differences in TCR yield between samples came mainly from small differences in library volumes within the pool. Peripheral blood TCR repertoire changes were tracked in vivo in alopecia patients during primary and secondary sensitization to the hapten diphenylcyclopropenone (DPC). Blood samples were taken from patients before sensitization (week 0) and at 2, 6 and about 24 weeks after DPC sensitization. Blood for TCR sequencing was provided by twenty-nine alopecia patients at one to four time points (pre-sensitization, 2, 6 and 24 weeks).

The CDR3 goes from the cysteine to the phenylalanine over 14 residues. This entry keeps only the CDR3 DNA: 42 bases, framed from base 1. CDR1 and CDR2 (SGHRS, YFSETQ) derive from the germline V gene. Unmatched junction bases come to 4, with V trimmed by 3 bases and J by 5 bases. Explained via the paper, the time point label denotes: patch test 3, about 24 weeks after DPC sensitization. The sample's treatment or condition, from its label and the paper: therapeutic diphenylcyclopropenone sensitization with weekly scalp DPC. Blood at each patch-test visit was drawn before the patch test was applied. Patients were considered eligible if aged 18 to 70, diagnosed with alopecia and deemed suitable for DPC therapy, and patients were excluded if pregnant. Unfractionated whole blood was collected in Tempus Blood RNA tubes, and total RNA was extracted from that blood. General study outcomes and caveats: The number of PT1 expanded TCRs positively correlated with patch test score, significant at thresholds 8, 16 and 32 but not 4. No change with DPC sensitization was found in the number of TCRs above 1 in 1000 frequency, and no evidence of global repertoire structure alterations was found. After repeated subsampling, changes were observed in the strength of the expansion versus patch-test correlation and in the threshold at which the correlation became significant. Alopecia, a presumed autoimmune disease, was present in all patients, so the immune response of the patients might differ from that of healthy individuals. Significantly more large CDR3 similarity clusters were formed by expanded TCRs than by pre-sensitization or healthy control sets, consistent with antigen-driven responses.

As for this clonotype: Which antigen it targets is not known. Base qualities are not at hand, and no much larger clone is one base apart.

The receptor library was made with RACE. The data were produced on a NextSeq 500. During library preparation, unique molecular identifiers were attached to individual cDNA molecules so that TCRs could be counted quantitatively and reproducibly. Both TCR alpha and TCR beta chains were sequenced from each blood RNA sample. Regarding the original processing steps: A median of about 100,000 TCRs per sample was observed, with a range of 23,224 to 690,600. V, J and CDR3 annotation of the TCR reads was carried out using the Decombinator software suite. For PS versus PT1 abundance plots, all samples were subsampled to the same number of TCRs (28,000). TCRs were defined as expanded if absent before sensitization and observed at least eight times at the 2-week time point. Clones were called with MiXCR by TCRdb after fastp trimmed the public reads at Q25, and only in-frame beta chains were retained. Each entry is one CDR3 protein sequence, shown with its most common DNA and genes. TCRdb's processing, not the authors' own work, is the source of the V and J calls. The sample table lists about 190,000 distinct CDR3 sequences, 24% of them with a count of one. Of the sample, 2% to 2.5% is held by the ten largest clones.

The chain couples TRBV5-1 to TRBJ2-1; 8 nucleotides in the junction match TRBD2. The receptor comes from a woman in her forties with alopecia areata. Some clones in this sample may be carry-over from other donors' samples. This specimen was whole blood, taken in connection with sensitization to the hapten diphenylcyclopropenone (DPC). The nucleotides read TGCGCCAGCAGCTCGGGACTAGTCAACAATGAGCAGTTCTTC. The translation is CASSSGLVNNEQFF.